A single sample is the source of the 21 T cell receptor beta chains below, sequenced in a study of cytomegalovirus exposure and HLA in healthy donors. PCR was performed using 60 Vbeta and 13 Jbeta primers. The repertoire was sequenced with immunoSEQ multiplex PCR; TCRdb's copy has only in-frame clones and lacks some. This sample has approximately 35,000 clones, with 60% to 70% found just once. Source material: PBMCs. Every receptor here comes from a man between 35 and 55 years old in good health and CMV-seropositive.

The V and J genes are TRBV7-2 and TRBJ2-7, with TRBD1 as a possible D gene (6 bases). The germline gives CDR1 SGHTA, CDR2 FQGNSA. The germline V and J ends were trimmed by 4 bases and 0 bases, with 19 bases remaining between them. The CDR3 covers 17 residues. CDR3 protein: CASSSPMDGQSSYEQYF. The CDR3 DNA follows: TGTGCCAGCAGCTCGCCCATGGACGGACAGAGCTCCTACGAGCAGTACTTC.

The sample holds a few counts of this clone. This chain uses TRBV5-4 with TRBJ2-7, with 7 bases aligning to TRBD1. This CDR3 region has 15 residues. Trimming at V came to 3 bases and at J to 4 bases, leaving 10 bases not matched to a gene. The germline V gene encodes CDR1 SGHNT and CDR2 YYREEE (reference sequence). CDR3 region: CASSSSQGPLYEQYF. The CDR3, as DNA: TGTGCCAGCAGCTCTTCACAGGGGCCTCTTTACGAGCAGTACTTC.

This clone was recorded a few times. V is TRBV21-1 and J is TRBJ2-1; no check of the table's D call, TRBD1, against the DNA was made. TRBV21-1 counts as a pseudogene. The CDR3 contains 13 residues. Here the CDR3 reads CASSKEGVNEQFF. CDR3 DNA sequence: TGTGCCAGCAGCAAAGAGGGGGTCAATGAGCAGTTCTTC.

This clone showed up just a few times. CDR3 loop: CASSSDSTGRNEKLFF. CDR3 in DNA: TGTGCCAGCAGCTCCGACTCGACAGGGAGAAATGAAAAACTGTTTTTT. The chain links TRBV7-2 to TRBJ1-4; 7 bases agree with TRBD1. With 4 bases clipped from V and 5 bases from J, the junction kept 10 bases outside the gene matches. CDR1 and CDR2 (germline): SGHTA, FQGNSA. The CDR3 length is 16 residues. The variable domain in full, completed from reference TRBV7-2 and TRBJ1-4, reads GAGVSQSPSNKVTEKGKDVELRCDPISGHTALYWYRQSLGQGLEFLIYFQGNSAPDKSGLPSDRFSAERTGGSVSTLTIQRTQQEDSAVYLCASSSDSTGRNEKLFFGSGTQLSVL.

This clone was counted a few times. The V call is TRBV2, the J call TRBJ1-2; D gene unclear. Per germline, CDR1 SNHLY and CDR2 FYNNEI. V lost 3 bases and J lost 4, with 9 bases in between. The CDR3 has 13 residues. The CDR3 loop is CASSDSGSYGYTF. The CDR3 DNA reads as TGTGCCAGCAGTGACTCAGGATCCTATGGCTACACCTTC.

The V and J genes are TRBV7-2 and TRBJ1-5; 7 bases are shared with TRBD1. Germline trimming cut 4 bases from V and 9 bases from J; bases unmatched to any gene: 9. Germline V gene lookup returns CDR1 SGHTA and CDR2 FQGNSA. CDR3 length: 14 amino acids. The CDR3: CASSSGQPSSPQHF. CDR3 nucleotides: TGTGCCAGCAGCTCGGGACAGCCCTCATCGCCCCAGCATTTT.

This sequence joins TRBV5-1 and TRBJ2-5; 11 bases align to TRBD2. The CDR3 has 17 amino acids. The V and J ends lost 1 base and 7 bases, in that order; junction bases with no gene match: 12. The V gene's germline CDR1 is SGHRS and CDR2 YFSETQ. CDR3 nucleotide sequence: TGCGCCAGCAGCTTGACTAGCGGGGGCCCAAACCCCACGACCCAGTACTTC. As protein: CASSLTSGGPNPTTQYF.

The chain uses TRBV7-2 and TRBJ2-3; the match to TRBD2 covers 9 bases. CDR1 and CDR2 (germline): SGHTA, FQGNSA. The V gene end was trimmed by 0 bases and the J gene end by 2 bases; junction bases not matched to a gene: 6. This CDR3 region has 17 residues. The CDR3 DNA is TGTGCCAGCAGCTTAGCGAGGATAGCGGGGGTCACAGATACGCAGTATTTT. Amino acid sequence: CASSLARIAGVTDTQYF.

The chain combines TRBV7-2 with TRBJ1-2, with D possibly being TRBD1 (6 bases). CDR3 length: 15 residues. Germline V lookup: CDR1 SGHTA, CDR2 FQGNSA. V was trimmed by 6 bases and J by 3 bases, leaving 17 bases between them. In DNA form, the CDR3 reads TGTGCCAGCAGTACGGGGGGGGCCGGCCACTATGGCTACACCTTC. Translated, it gives CASSTGGAGHYGYTF.

The J gene is TRBJ1-1, the V gene TRBV6-6; maybe TRBD1 (5 bases). The CDR3 runs to 13 residues. The germline V gene encodes CDR1 MNHNY and CDR2 SVGAGI (reference sequence). The V gene lost 5 bases and the J gene lost 5 bases, with 12 bases spanning the gap. CDR3: CASSPRVRTEAFF. CDR3 bases: TGTGCCAGCAGTCCCAGGGTAAGGACTGAAGCTTTCTTT.

The chain joins TRBV5-8 to TRBJ2-1, with D possibly matching TRBD2 (6 bases). The CDR3 spans 13 residues. Trimming pared 0 bases from V and 7 bases from J, leaving 8 bases between. CDR1 SGHTS and CDR2 YDEGEE come from the germline V gene. CDR3 nucleotides: TGTGCCAGCAGCTTGGAACGGGGGAATGAGCAGTTCTTC. It codes for CASSLERGNEQFF. Filled out from reference TRBV5-8 and TRBJ2-1, the complete variable domain reads EAGVTQSPTHLIKTRGQQATLRCSPISGHTSVYWYQQALGLGLQFLLWYDEGEERNRGNFPPRFSGRQFPNYSSELNVNALELEDSALYLCASSLERGNEQFFGPGTRLTVL.

V gene TRBV19 combines with J gene TRBJ2-7; maybe TRBD1 (5 bases). Germline CDR1 LNHDA, CDR2 SQIVND (reference sequence). The V gene lost 5 bases and the J gene lost 11 bases, with 16 bases spanning the gap. This CDR3 contains 12 residues. The CDR3 loop reads CASSPNRGPEYF. As DNA, the CDR3 is TGTGCCAGTAGTCCGAATAGGGGCCCGGAGTACTTC.

The rearrangement joins TRBV11-2 to TRBJ2-7; 7 bases line up with TRBD1. Unmatched junction bases numbered 6, after V lost 4 bases and J lost 0 bases. The CDR3 consists of 15 residues. The germline V gene has CDR1 SGHAT and CDR2 FQNNGV. This CDR3 reads CASSSNRDSSYEQYF. Written as DNA, the CDR3 is TGTGCCAGCAGCTCGAATCGGGACAGCTCCTACGAGCAGTACTTC.

This clone appeared a few times. The genes are TRBV7-2 and TRBJ1-2, with D tentatively TRBD1 (6 bases). This CDR3 spans 14 amino acids. V was shortened by 4 bases and J by 4 bases, with 13 bases between the two germline ends. Germline lookup yields CDR1 SGHTA and CDR2 FQGNSA. CDR3 nucleotides: TGTGCCAGCAGCTACCGGGACACCTTCTATGGCTACACCTTC. Amino acid sequence: CASSYRDTFYGYTF.

This chain joins TRBV9 and TRBJ1-1, with 10 bases identical to TRBD1. The CDR3 totals 17 residues. CDR1 SGDLS and CDR2 YYNGEE come from the germline V gene. Losses at the gene ends were 4 bases for V and 0 bases for J; bases not matched to a gene: 9. CDR3 coding DNA: TGTGCCAGCAGCCCGTCCCGGGACAGGGGTTTGAACACTGAAGCTTTCTTT. Its translation: CASSPSRDRGLNTEAFF. Combining the CDR3 with reference TRBV9 and TRBJ1-1 gives the whole variable domain DSGVTQTPKHLITATGQRVTLRCSPRSGDLSVYWYQQSLDQGLQFLIQYYNGEERAKGNILERFSAQQFPDLHSELNLSSLELGDSALYFCASSPSRDRGLNTEAFFGQGTRLTVV.

V and J are TRBV6-5 and TRBJ2-5; D unclear. CDR1 and CDR2 (germline): MNHEY, SVGAGI. This CDR3 has 13 amino acids. Between the trimmed V and J ends, which lost 7 bases and 4 bases, there was a span of 13 bases. The CDR3 DNA reads TGTGCCAGCACCGTAATAGGCGGAGAGACCCAGTACTTC. It specifies CASTVIGGETQYF.

This clone was seen only a few times. The chain uses TRBV7-3 and TRBJ1-1, with D possibly being TRBD1 (5 bases). Germline CDR1 and CDR2: SGHTA and FQGTGA. CDR3 length: 13 residues. The ends were cut back, 5 bases at V and 5 bases at J, with 12 bases in the middle. CDR3 sequence reads: CASSLGVGTEAFF. CDR3 coding DNA: TGTGCCAGCAGCCTAGGGGTAGGGACTGAAGCTTTCTTT.

This chain joins TRBV7-9 and TRBJ1-1; 9 bases fit TRBD1. Germline CDR1 reads SEHNR; CDR2 reads FQNEAQ (reference sequence). The CDR3 is 16 residues long. V shed 4 bases, J shed 6 bases, and the junction held 12 bases outside the gene matches. As DNA, the CDR3 is TGTGCCAGCAGCTCGTCGGACAGGGGAAAGGTCGCTGAAGCTTTCTTT. Translating gives CASSSSDRGKVAEAFF.

The chain employs TRBV2 and TRBJ2-5; the match to TRBD1 covers 7 bases. V lost 4 bases and J lost 1; bases outside the gene matches: 6. This CDR3 region has 15 residues. Germline V gives CDR1 SNHLY, CDR2 FYNNEI. This chain's CDR3 is CASSVDRVLQETQYF. Here the CDR3 DNA reads TGTGCCAGCAGTGTTGACAGGGTGCTCCAAGAGACCCAGTACTTC. Variable domain in full (rest from reference TRBV2 and TRBJ2-5): EPEVTQTPSHQVTQMGQEVILRCVPISNHLYFYWYRQILGQKVEFLVSFYNNEISEKSEIFDDQFSVERPDGSNFTLKIRSTKLEDSAMYFCASSVDRVLQETQYFGPGTRLLVL.

V usage is TRBV19 and J usage is TRBJ2-2; a possible D gene is TRBD2 (6 bases). CDR3 length: 12 residues. The germline V and J ends were trimmed by 10 bases and 5 bases, with 11 bases remaining between them. Germline V gives CDR1 LNHDA, CDR2 SQIVND (reference sequence). CDR3 amino acids: CATGGFTGELFF. In DNA, the CDR3 is TGTGCCACCGGAGGGTTTACCGGGGAGCTGTTTTTT.

V usage is TRBV7-9 and J usage is TRBJ1-2; 9 nucleotides match TRBD1. With 5 bases clipped from V and 4 bases from J, the junction kept 5 bases outside the gene matches. Germline CDR1 SEHNR, CDR2 FQNEAQ (reference sequence). CDR3 length equals 14 residues. The CDR3 nucleotides are TGTGCCAGCAGCGTAGGACAGGGGTTCTATGGCTACACCTTC. This encodes CASSVGQGFYGYTF.